The 31 T cell receptor beta chains below all came from one sample that was sequenced in a study of response to subunit inactivated influenza vaccine. A single record per CDR3 protein comes from TCRdb applying MiXCR to the RT-PCR reads. This sample has around 790,000 distinct CDR3 sequences, with 21% found just once. The starting material was PBMCs from blood, obtained around 5 days after vaccination. The receptors shown here come from a man aged 45-65 years who received an inactivated influenza vaccine.

The rearrangement links TRBV7-8 to TRBJ2-1; 14 bases fit TRBD2. The CDR3 is made up of 16 amino acids. Germline V gene lookup returns CDR1 SGHVS and CDR2 FQNEAQ. V trimming: 5 bases; J trimming: 6 bases; junction bases outside the gene matches: 6. The chain's CDR3 is CASSPGTSGSANEQFF. The CDR3 DNA follows: TGTGCCAGCAGCCCCGGGACTAGCGGGAGTGCCAATGAGCAGTTCTTC.

This chain joins TRBV12-3 or TRBV12-4 and TRBJ2-3; 10 bases map to TRBD1. V shed 6 bases and J 0 bases; nucleotides not matched to a gene: 6. The CDR3 consists of 16 residues. The CDR3 DNA sequence: TGTGCCAGCAGCTCTGGGACAGGGGTGAGCACAGATACGCAGTATTTT. It encodes CASSSGTGVSTDTQYF.

This chain links TRBV3-1 with TRBJ2-1, with 8 nucleotides matching TRBD2. V was pared by 3 bases and J by 5 bases, with 6 bases of the junction left unmatched. The CDR3 runs to 15 residues. The germline V gene encodes CDR1 LGHDT and CDR2 YNNKEL (reference sequence). The chain's CDR3 is CASSQRGVLHNEQFF. The CDR3 nucleotides read TGTGCCAGCAGCCAGCGGGGGGTCCTCCACAATGAGCAGTTCTTC.

A few counts support this clonotype. The chain uses TRBV5-1 and TRBJ1-6; D is undetermined. Germline V lookup: CDR1 SGHRS, CDR2 YFSETQ. Trimming shortened V by 0 bases and J by 14 bases, and 21 bases separated the two germline ends. The CDR3 is made up of 16 amino acids. CDR3 loop: CASSLDFLSRVTTLHF. The DNA for the CDR3 is TGCGCCAGCAGCTTGGATTTTCTTAGCCGGGTCACCACCCTCCACTTT.

This clonotype was detected many times. The CDR3 sequence is CASSESVPYEQYF. The CDR3 bases are TGCGCCAGCAGTGAGTCTGTACCGTACGAGCAGTACTTC. J is TRBJ2-7 and V is TRBV10-2; no reliable D call. Germline V gene lookup returns CDR1 WSHSY and CDR2 SAAADI. Trimming removed 0 bases at V and 4 bases at J, with 7 bases between. The CDR3 consists of 13 residues.

The CDR3 is CASSRDRAKNTEAFF. CDR3 sequence (DNA): TGTGCCAGCAGCAGGGACAGGGCGAAGAACACTGAAGCTTTCTTT. The V gene is TRBV6-1, the J gene TRBJ1-1, with 9 bases matching TRBD1. This CDR3 is 15 amino acids long. V gave up 6 bases and J gave up 1 base; unmatched junction bases: 6. Per the germline V gene, CDR1 is MNHNS and CDR2 is SASEGT.

In this sample, this clonotype turned up a few times. The chain uses TRBV10-3 and TRBJ2-5; maybe TRBD2 (8 bases). CDR3 size: 16 residues. Trimming shortened V by 3 bases and J by 3 bases, and 17 bases separated the two germline ends. In germline, CDR1 is ENHRY, CDR2 SYGVKD. The DNA for the CDR3 is TGTGCCATCAGTGAAGGGGGCGGGGGGTCGGAAGAGACCCAGTACTTC. Its translation: CAISEGGGGSEETQYF.

This clonotype occurred a few times. The rearrangement joins TRBV29-1 to TRBJ2-3, with D hard to call. Deletions cut 7 bases from V and 5 bases from J, with 10 bases between. The CDR3 consists of 11 residues. Germline-derived CDR1 and CDR2 are SQVTM and ANQGSEA. CDR3 nucleotide sequence: TGCAGCGCCGCTGCAGTAGATACGCAGTATTTT. Protein product: CSAAAVDTQYF.

The J gene is TRBJ1-1, the V gene TRBV18; no clear D. CDR1 is KGHSH, CDR2 LQKENI, per germline. CDR3 length: 13 amino acids. The V end lost 4 bases, the J end lost 4 bases, and 10 bases lay between the germline ends. The CDR3 loop reads CASSQGTSTEAFF. The CDR3, as DNA: TGTGCCAGCTCACAGGGTACAAGCACTGAAGCTTTCTTT.

This chain links TRBV12-3 or TRBV12-4 with TRBJ2-6, with D possibly being TRBD2 (5 bases). The CDR3 length is 16 residues. Deletions cut 2 bases from V and 9 bases from J, with 17 bases between. The CDR3 spells CASSLRAGLMGNVLTF. DNA for the CDR3: TGTGCCAGCAGTTTAAGGGCGGGCCTGATGGGCAACGTCCTGACTTTC.

This clonotype has only a few counts. The chain employs TRBV12-3 or TRBV12-4 and TRBJ2-4, with a weak D call TRBD2 (5 bases). V was cut by 6 bases and J by 4 bases, with 13 bases left in between. The CDR3 loop spans 14 amino acids. The DNA of the CDR3 is TGTGCCAGCAGCCCAACAGCGGCTAAAAACATTCAGTACTTC. Its protein is CASSPTAAKNIQYF.

The chain uses TRBV3-1 and TRBJ2-1, with 11 bases identical to TRBD2. The length of the CDR3 is 17 residues. V dropped 1 base and J dropped 8; count of bases not matched to a gene: 10. Germline values: CDR1 LGHDT, CDR2 YNNKEL (reference sequence). The CDR3 DNA reads TGTGCCAGCAGCCAAGTTTTGACGAGACTAGCGGGGTATGAGCAGTTCTTC. Encoded protein: CASSQVLTRLAGYEQFF.

The chain combines TRBV6-5 with TRBJ1-1; D remains unclear. Germline CDR1 is MNHEY and CDR2 is SVGAGI. V lost 2 bases and J lost 3, with 16 bases in between. The length of the CDR3 is 16 residues. CDR3 protein: CASSYGRYPADTEAFF. The CDR3 nucleotides read TGTGCCAGCAGTTACGGTCGTTACCCGGCGGACACTGAAGCTTTCTTT.

The chain couples TRBV7-9 to TRBJ2-2; 7 bases align to TRBD1. V lost 6 bases to trimming and J lost 8 bases; unmatched junction nucleotides: 6. CDR3 size: 13 residues. Germline CDR1 SEHNR, CDR2 FQNEAQ (reference sequence). CDR3 loop: CASRTGTAGELFF. In DNA form, the CDR3 reads TGTGCCAGCAGGACAGGGACGGCGGGGGAGCTGTTTTTT.

This clonotype was counted between two and nine times. The chain carries TRBV5-6 and TRBJ1-2; 7 positions agree with TRBD1. CDR1 is SGHDT and CDR2 is YYEEEE in the germline V gene. V gave up 4 bases and J gave up 5 bases; unmatched junction bases: 8. The CDR3 has 14 residues. The CDR3 DNA sequence: TGTGCCAGCAGCGAATACGGGACAGATTATGGCTACACCTTC. The encoded protein is CASSEYGTDYGYTF.

This clonotype was picked up many times. The chain uses TRBV20-1 and TRBJ2-1, with 10 bases that match TRBD1. CDR3 length: 15 amino acids. Germline V gene data show CDR1 as DFQATT and CDR2 as SNEGSKA (reference sequence). V was pared by 3 bases and J by 6 bases, with 8 bases of the junction left unmatched. The CDR3 DNA follows: TGCAGTGCTAGCCTGGGACAGGGGATCGGCAATGAGCAGTTCTTC. This gives the protein CSASLGQGIGNEQFF.

There are a few counts of this clonotype. J is TRBJ2-5 and V is TRBV29-1; D gene unclear. V lost 3 bases, J lost 3 bases, and 8 bases lay in between. This CDR3 has 12 amino acids. Per the germline V gene, CDR1 is SQVTM and CDR2 is ANQGSEA. In nucleotides, the CDR3 is TGCAGCGTTGATAACGGAAAAGAGACCCAGTACTTC. Translating gives CSVDNGKETQYF.

This clonotype was detected only a few times. This sequence joins TRBV20-1 and TRBJ1-4; unclear D gene. The length of the CDR3 is 14 residues. The V gene lost 3 bases and the J gene lost 6 bases, with 14 bases spanning the gap. Germline CDR1 reads DFQATT; CDR2 reads SNEGSKA (reference sequence). In DNA, the CDR3 is TGCAGTGCTAGGAAGTGGGGAGCGGATGAAAAACTGTTTTTT. Protein sequence: CSARKWGADEKLFF.

This sequence joins TRBV7-2 and TRBJ1-4, with 9 bases lining up with TRBD1. Trimming at V came to 0 bases and at J to 7 bases, leaving 3 bases not matched to a gene. Germline V lookup: CDR1 SGHTA, CDR2 FQGNSA. The CDR3 loop spans 15 amino acids. CDR3 sequence: CASSLAGTGFEKLFF. DNA for the CDR3: TGTGCCAGCAGCTTAGCGGGGACAGGGTTTGAAAAACTGTTTTTT. Full variable domain (outside the CDR3, taken from reference TRBV7-2 and TRBJ1-4): GAGVSQSPSNKVTEKGKDVELRCDPISGHTALYWYRQSLGQGLEFLIYFQGNSAPDKSGLPSDRFSAERTGGSVSTLTIQRTQQEDSAVYLCASSLAGTGFEKLFFGSGTQLSVL.

This clonotype was counted only a few times. The chain uses TRBV12-3 or TRBV12-4 and TRBJ2-5; D may correspond to TRBD1 or TRBD2 (5 bases each). This CDR3 has 15 amino acids. V lost 6 bases and J lost 5, with 19 bases in between. The CDR3 nucleotides read TGTGCCAGCAGCTGGGGACCCGTAGGTATGGAGACCCAGTACTTC. Residues: CASSWGPVGMETQYF.

The rearrangement links TRBV5-6 to TRBJ2-1, with D possibly matching TRBD2 (6 bases). CDR3 length equals 16 residues. The germline gives CDR1 SGHDT, CDR2 YYEEEE. V was trimmed by 1 base and J by 2 bases, leaving 13 bases between them. CDR3 region: CASSLKGWGAYNEQFF. CDR3 in DNA: TGTGCCAGCAGCTTGAAAGGTTGGGGGGCCTACAATGAGCAGTTCTTC. The entire variable domain, with the rest obtained from reference TRBV5-6 and TRBJ2-1, is as follows: DAGVTQSPTHLIKTRGQQVTLRCSPKSGHDTVSWYQQALGQGPQFIFQYYEEEERQRGNFPDRFSGHQFPNYSSELNVNALLLGDSALYLCASSLKGWGAYNEQFFGPGTRLTVL.

This clonotype showed up just a few times. The chain has TRBV12-3 or TRBV12-4 and TRBJ1-5, with TRBD1 matching over 7 bases. The junction had 4 bases not matched to a gene; V was cut back by 5 bases and J by 3 bases. The length of the CDR3 is 14 residues. The CDR3 DNA is TGTGCCAGCAGTGCACAGGGGACCAATCAGCCCCAGCATTTT. Its translation is CASSAQGTNQPQHF.

This clonotype was recorded a few times. The chain recombines TRBV4-3 with TRBJ1-2; 7 bases are shared with TRBD1. This CDR3 contains 14 residues. Looked up from germline, CDR1 is LGHNA and CDR2 is YSLEER. V dropped 4 bases and J dropped 5; count of bases not matched to a gene: 7. This CDR3 reads CASSLDRTVYGYTF. In DNA form, the CDR3 reads TGCGCCAGCAGCCTGGACAGGACCGTATATGGCTACACCTTC.

V is TRBV2 and J is TRBJ2-2; D remains ambiguous. The CDR3 totals 14 residues. The V gene lost 2 bases and the J gene lost 7 bases, with 11 bases spanning the gap. The germline V gene encodes CDR1 SNHLY and CDR2 FYNNEI. The CDR3 region is CASSEQGTSGELFF. The CDR3 DNA follows: TGTGCCAGCAGTGAACAAGGAACGAGCGGGGAGCTGTTTTTT.

There are a few counts of this clonotype. The chain employs TRBV5-1 and TRBJ2-3, with 7 bases fitting TRBD2. CDR3 length: 16 amino acids. Trimming took 0 bases from V and 1 from J; bases not matched to a gene: 5. Germline V gives CDR1 SGHRS, CDR2 YFSETQ. The CDR3 protein is CASSLDSGGGTDTQYF. The CDR3 region has the DNA TGCGCCAGCAGCTTGGATTCGGGGGGTGGCACAGATACGCAGTATTTT. Looking up the rest from reference TRBV5-1 and TRBJ2-3 gives the full variable domain: KAGVTQTPRYLIKTRGQQVTLSCSPISGHRSVSWYQQTPGQGLQFLFEYFSETQRNKGNFPGRFSGRQFSNSRSEMNVSTLELGDSALYLCASSLDSGGGTDTQYFGPGTRLTVL.

This clonotype was seen more than once but under ten times. This rearrangement joins TRBV28 to TRBJ1-1; D is unclear. The CDR3 sequence is 15 residues long. Germline CDR1 reads MDHEN; CDR2 reads SYDVKM. Trimming pared 8 bases from V and 1 base from J, leaving 17 bases between. In DNA form, the CDR3 reads TGTGCCAGCTGGGATCCTTCAGATAAGAACACTGAAGCTTTCTTT. It translates to CASWDPSDKNTEAFF.

The rearrangement joins TRBV20-1 to TRBJ1-6; D might be TRBD1 (5 bases). In germline, CDR1 is DFQATT, CDR2 SNEGSKA (reference sequence). With 0 bases removed from V and 11 bases from J, the gap between germline ends came to 14 bases. The CDR3 extends over 14 amino acids. CDR3 DNA sequence: TGCAGTGCTAGAGACCCTCGGGGGGGAGCACCCCTCCACTTT. This gives the protein CSARDPRGGAPLHF.

The rearrangement uses TRBV5-1 and TRBJ1-2; no definite D call. Trimming took 0 bases from V and 4 from J, leaving 13 bases between them. Germline CDR1 is SGHRS and CDR2 is YFSETQ. This CDR3 has 15 amino acids. CDR3: CASSLGSEGAYGYTF. The CDR3 DNA reads as TGCGCCAGCAGCTTGGGGTCGGAGGGAGCCTATGGCTACACCTTC.

This clonotype was counted between two and nine times. The genes are TRBV5-1 and TRBJ2-6; perhaps TRBD1 as D (6 bases). Germline CDR1 and CDR2: SGHRS and YFSETQ. Trimming removed 4 bases at V and 2 bases at J, with 13 bases between. The CDR3 is 16 amino acids. CDR3 in amino acids: CASSTKQGTGANVLTF. For the CDR3, the DNA is TGCGCCAGCAGCACAAAACAGGGTACTGGGGCCAACGTCCTGACTTTC.

The chain has TRBV10-3 and TRBJ2-3, with 8 bases matching TRBD1. Germline V gene lookup returns CDR1 ENHRY and CDR2 SYGVKD. Trimming took 6 bases from V and 1 from J; bases not matched to a gene: 12. The CDR3 loop spans 17 amino acids. This CDR3 reads CAISAGRNRGGTDTQYF. In DNA form, the CDR3 reads TGTGCCATCAGCGCCGGGCGAAACAGGGGGGGCACAGATACGCAGTATTTT.

Regarding this clonotype: Relative to the germline gene, one junction end is altered; a read error may explain this. The chain joins TRBV10-3 to TRBJ2-7; D unclear. Germline assignment: CDR1 ENHRY and CDR2 SYGVKD. This CDR3 region has 13 residues. CDR3 DNA sequence: TGTGCCATCTGTGAGTCTGCCTACTACGAGCGGTACTTC. Translated, it gives CAICESAYYERYF.